In this sample, the clone carrying this TCR beta chain turned up a few times. Its specificity is unknown. The record originates from a study of response to subunit inactivated influenza vaccine. Study-wide points: After each seasonal influenza vaccination, few new T cells are recruited, the authors suggested.

This CDR3 is 15 amino acids long. V gave up 5 bases and J gave up 5 bases, with 18 bases separating them. The germline V gene has CDR1 MNHNS and CDR2 SASEGT. MiXCR, applied by TCRdb to the RT-PCR reads, yields one record per CDR3 protein. The table records about 700,000 distinct CDR3 sequences, 12% to 15% of them present only once. The TCR originated in a man aged 50 or older who received an inactivated influenza vaccine. The material was PBMCs from blood, obtained around 14 days before vaccination. J is TRBJ2-5 and V is TRBV6-1, with D possibly TRBD2 on 6 matching bases. For the CDR3, the DNA is TGTGCCAGCAGTCTGTCGGGACTGTCCCGGGAGACCCAGTACTTC. This sequence encodes CASSLSGLSRETQYF.